The entry that follows covers one TCR beta chain sequence. The antigen is unknown. The data were obtained in a study of beta chain features in type 1 diabetes. All of the sorted populations showed purity greater than 95%. Overall study findings and caveats: A pattern of fewer insertions and more deletions at VDJ junctions was seen in type 1 diabetes patients. Within the patient group, naive, central memory and Treg TCRB repertoires appeared more similar to each other than within healthy donors. Among all four CD4+ subsets, Type 1 diabetes patients had TCRB CDR3s that were moderately but significantly shorter.

What was sequenced were expressed TCRB transcripts, since all of the isolated RNA had been reverse transcribed. Produced via immunoSEQ multiplex PCR; TCRdb's table is partial and in-frame only. Among 850,000 to 900,000 clones listed, about a sixth were seen once. The source material was naive CD4+ T cells from blood. This sequence was found in a woman aged 18-30 years in good health.

CDR3 sequence (DNA): TGTGCCAGCAGCCATAATCAGGGGGCAAGCACTGAAGCTTTCTTT. It translates to CASSHNQGASTEAFF. The V gene is TRBV9, the J gene TRBJ1-1; 8 bases fit TRBD1. The V gene's germline CDR1 is SGDLS and CDR2 YYNGEE. The CDR3 runs 15 residues. J was trimmed by 4 bases and V by 4 bases; bases with no gene match: 9.